Detailed here is one T cell receptor beta chain. The data were taken from a study of PD-L1 blockade in urothelial cancer. The overall study: Patients commenced intravenous atezolizumab, 1,200 mg every 3 weeks, around 2014. Blood was analyzed 3 weeks (second dose) and 6 weeks after treatment start. Peripheral blood specimens exhibited a median yield of roughly 140,000 T cells. Males with bladder-origin urothelial cancer made up about 90% of the 29 patients.

The time point was: pretreatment peripheral blood. Assay used: immunoSEQ multiplex PCR; TCRdb lists only in-frame clones, some missing. Among roughly 63,000 clones listed, 81% were seen once. CDR1 and CDR2 from the germline V gene are MNHNS and SASEGT. The J segment lost 5 bases and the V segment lost 5 bases, leaving 9 bases of the junction unmatched. This CDR3 region has 14 residues. J is TRBJ2-7 and V is TRBV6-1, with 7 bases fitting TRBD2. The sample was PBMCs, taken around atezolizumab (anti-PD-L1) treatment. This receptor was taken from a man aged 65-85 years with urothelial cancer. The CDR3 sequence: CASSTWTSDDEQYF. The CDR3 coding sequence is TGTGCCAGCAGTACGTGGACTAGTGACGACGAGCAGTACTTC.